This T cell receptor (beta chain) derives from a study of early T cells in non-severe SARS-CoV-2 infection. About the study: Sequencing input comprised bulk RNA from unsorted whole blood; chain pairing was not available. Findings and limits, study-wide: VDJdb-based matching was biased toward anti-spike CD8 responses and missed private and CD4 specificities.

cDNA molecules, individually, were tagged with unique molecular identifiers. TCRdb re-called the 5' RACE reads with MiXCR, one entry per CDR3 protein. The profile shows about 130,000 distinct CDR3 sequences, about 15% of them singletons. After removal of 6 bases from V and 6 bases from J, the junction contained 10 bases not matched to a gene. Germline V gene data show CDR1 as MNHEY and CDR2 as SVGEGT. This CDR3 is 14 amino acids long. As for this clonotype: Antigen: not known.

The TCR comes from an adult who was a healthcare worker with PCR-confirmed SARS-CoV-2 infection or an uninfected control (not recorded which). V and J are TRBV6-2 or TRBV6-3 and TRBJ2-7, with 8 bases that match TRBD2. The sequenced sample consisted of whole blood. As DNA, the CDR3 is TGTGCCAGCAGCGCACCAGCGGGGGCGCGCGAGCAGTACTTC. Translated: CASSAPAGAREQYF.